The present entry profiles one T cell receptor beta chain with its context. Its specificity is unknown. The sample originates from a study of cytomegalovirus exposure and HLA in healthy donors. Study results and limitations: Researchers counted roughly 150 TCR beta chains as cytomegalovirus-associated.

13 Jbeta primers and 60 Vbeta primers were used for the PCR. Assay used: immunoSEQ multiplex PCR; TCRdb lists only in-frame clones, some missing. Of approximately 150,000 clones in the sample, about 60% were seen once. This CDR3 has 15 residues. The V gene end was trimmed by 4 bases and the J gene end by 7 bases; junction bases not matched to a gene: 5. Germline CDR1 is SQVTM and CDR2 is ANQGSEA. The sample comprised PBMCs. The V gene is TRBV29-1, the J gene TRBJ2-1, with TRBD2 matching 15 bases. This TCR came from a woman aged 55-69 years in good health and CMV-seropositive. The CDR3 DNA reads TGCAGCGTTGCTCGGACTAGCGGGAGGGCAAATGAGCAGTTCTTC. This translates into CSVARTSGRANEQFF.